This TCR beta chain was captured in a study of shared clonotypes between healthy human individuals. Looked up from germline, CDR1 is SGHNT and CDR2 is YYREEE (reference sequence). The CDR3 consists of 14 residues. V was trimmed by 5 bases and J by 3 bases, leaving 14 bases between them. Deep was the level at which the assay was run. Sequenced by immunoSEQ multiplex PCR; TCRdb stores in-frame clones only, minus some. Of approximately 1.5 million clones listed, 98% to 99% are singletons. This chain joins TRBV5-4 and TRBJ2-5, with D hard to call. The receptor's source is a man aged 25-45 years in good health. The sequenced sample consisted of naive CD4+ T cells sorted from blood. The subset here: CD45RA+ positively selected. This CDR3 reads CASRSMAGEETQYF. The CDR3 DNA reads as TGTGCCAGCAGGAGCATGGCAGGAGAAGAGACCCAGTACTTC.